This T cell receptor (beta chain) was profiled in a study of blood T cell repertoires in COVID-19 (dated by TCRdb to the early 2020s). Study-level background: Samples covering the acute and convalescent phases of COVID-19 were provided by collaborators in the United States, Italy and Spain. The material from the prospective study consisted of cDNA or gDNA derived from T cells, B-cell-depleted T cells, or PBMCs. Subjects who had been exposed to COVID-19, were actively infected with it, or had recovered from it provided the deeply sampled blood TCRbeta repertoires that made up the dataset. The repertoires were released in a freely available public database meant as a resource for research on the immune response to SARS-CoV-2. Samples were obtained from the ongoing ImmuneRACE study (first 160 participants) and from over 1,000 subjects provided by 6 global collaborators. Nearly every sample came with metadata listing a de-identified subject ID, COVID-19 status, age in years and sex. HLA class I and class II types, where available, came from metadata supplied by the sample provider rather than from assay-based typing.

The immunoSEQ Assay, a bias-controlled multiplex PCR, was used to amplify TCRbeta CDR3 regions from genomic DNA. The source study handled its data this way. The number of nucleated cells in each sample was estimated by amplification of reference gene primers within the assay. To quantify the absolute abundance of each unique TCRbeta CDR3 rearrangement, sequence reads were collapsed and filtered. Productive Simpson clonality was computed per sample as the square root of Simpson's diversity index over productive rearrangements. The table comes from immuneACCESS by way of TCRdb, which keeps in-frame sequences with V and J called. Part of the clones is missing from these tables; in studies checked, under half for an unresolved V gene and the rest for unknown reasons. V, J and clone size are those of that table, while D and trimming were read from the DNA. The sample includes roughly 180,000 clones, with approximately 85% observed a single time. The top ten constitute approximately 12% of the sample.

To note about this clone: No cognate antigen has been identified for it. No base quality values were provided; no much bigger clone lies one nucleotide off.

Participants in the prospective study were enrolled through a virtual design, were aged about 18 to 100 years, and lived in roughly 25 United States geographic areas. Cohort assignment in the prospective study relied on participant-reported clinical history from a screening survey and a study questionnaire. ImmuneRACE Cohort 3 recovered participants were defined by two consecutive negative NP/OP PCR tests, healthcare professional clearance, or symptom resolution. Each participant in the prospective study had whole blood, serum and a nasopharyngeal or oropharyngeal swab collected by mobile phlebotomists. Prospective study participants could optionally give additional blood draws and questionnaires over a roughly 2-month period. Prospective study blood samples were shipped either frozen or at room temperature before DNA extraction. The germline V gene supplies CDR1 SGHTA and CDR2 FQGNSA. V lost 1 base and J lost 2 bases; the stretch between them is 15 bases long. Including the terminal cysteine and phenylalanine, the CDR3 comprises 16 residues. Only the CDR3 portion is preserved as DNA: 48 bases, with reading frame beginning at the first base.

Here is what the overall study found, with its caveats: Clinical and demographic metadata were provided uncurated, with the amount varying by source and participant.

Here the chain combines TRBV7-2 and TRBJ2-7, with TRBD2 as a weak D call on 6 bases. This clonotype originated in a man in his forties who had recovered from COVID-19. The sequencing input was PBMCs or T cells enriched from blood (not recorded which). The CDR3 region has the sequence CASSLVSGNSPYEQYF. The sequenced DNA: TGTGCCAGCAGCTTAGTTAGCGGTAACTCACCCTACGAGCAGTACTTC.